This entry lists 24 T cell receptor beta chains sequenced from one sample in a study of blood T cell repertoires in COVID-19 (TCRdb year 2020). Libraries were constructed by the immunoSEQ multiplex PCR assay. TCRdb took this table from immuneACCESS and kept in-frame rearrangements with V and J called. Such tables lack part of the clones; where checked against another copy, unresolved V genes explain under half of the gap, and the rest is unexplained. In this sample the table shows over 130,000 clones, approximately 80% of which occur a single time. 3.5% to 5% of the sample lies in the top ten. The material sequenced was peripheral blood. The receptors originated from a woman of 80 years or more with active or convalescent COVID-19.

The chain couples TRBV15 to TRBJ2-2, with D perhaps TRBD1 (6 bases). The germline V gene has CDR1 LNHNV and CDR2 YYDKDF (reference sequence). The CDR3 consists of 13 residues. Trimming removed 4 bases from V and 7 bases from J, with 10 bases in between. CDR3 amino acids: CATSMGAGGELFF. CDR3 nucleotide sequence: TGTGCCACCAGCATGGGGGCCGGCGGGGAGCTGTTTTTT.

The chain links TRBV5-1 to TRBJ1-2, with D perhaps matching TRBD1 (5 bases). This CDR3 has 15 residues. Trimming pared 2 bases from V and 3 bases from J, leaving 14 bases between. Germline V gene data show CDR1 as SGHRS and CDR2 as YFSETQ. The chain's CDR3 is CASSLDLWGDYGYTF. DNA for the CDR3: TGCGCCAGCAGCTTAGATCTGTGGGGGGACTATGGCTACACCTTC.

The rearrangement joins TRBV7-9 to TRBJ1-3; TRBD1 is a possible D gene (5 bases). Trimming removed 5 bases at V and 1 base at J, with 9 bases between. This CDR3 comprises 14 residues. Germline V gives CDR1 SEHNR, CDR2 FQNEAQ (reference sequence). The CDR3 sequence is CASSADMSGNTIYF. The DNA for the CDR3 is TGTGCCAGCAGCGCGGACATGTCTGGAAACACCATATATTTT.

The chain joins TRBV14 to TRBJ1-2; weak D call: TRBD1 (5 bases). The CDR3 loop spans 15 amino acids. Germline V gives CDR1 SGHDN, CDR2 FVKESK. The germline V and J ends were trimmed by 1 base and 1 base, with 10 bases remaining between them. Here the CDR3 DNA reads TGTGCCAGCAGCCAAGGTCAGGGAAATAACTATGGCTACACCTTC. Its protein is CASSQGQGNNYGYTF.

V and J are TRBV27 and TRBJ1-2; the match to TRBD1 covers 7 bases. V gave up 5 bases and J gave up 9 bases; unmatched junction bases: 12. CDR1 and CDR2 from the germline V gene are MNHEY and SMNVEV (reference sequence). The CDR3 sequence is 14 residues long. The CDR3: CASSATQGLYRYTF. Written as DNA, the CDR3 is TGTGCCAGCAGTGCCACACAGGGGCTGTATCGCTACACCTTC.

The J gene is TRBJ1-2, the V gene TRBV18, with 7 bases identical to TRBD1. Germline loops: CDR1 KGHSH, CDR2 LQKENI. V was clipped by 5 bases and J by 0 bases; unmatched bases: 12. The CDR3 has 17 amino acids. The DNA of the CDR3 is TGTGCCAGCTCAAGGACAGGTTCCAAACCAGCTAACTATGGCTACACCTTC. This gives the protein CASSRTGSKPANYGYTF. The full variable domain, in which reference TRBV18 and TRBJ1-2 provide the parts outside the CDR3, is NAGVMQNPRHLVRRRGQEARLRCSPMKGHSHVYWYRQLPEEGLKFMVYLQKENIIDESGMPKERFSAEFPKEGPSILRIQQVVRGDSAAYFCASSRTGSKPANYGYTFGSGTRLTVV.

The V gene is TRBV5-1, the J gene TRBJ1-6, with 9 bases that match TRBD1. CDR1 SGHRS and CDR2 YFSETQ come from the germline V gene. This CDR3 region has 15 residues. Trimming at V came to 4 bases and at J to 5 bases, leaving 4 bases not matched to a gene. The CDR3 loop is CASSKRTGDNSPLHF. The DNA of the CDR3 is TGCGCCAGCAGCAAACGGACAGGGGATAATTCACCCCTCCACTTT.

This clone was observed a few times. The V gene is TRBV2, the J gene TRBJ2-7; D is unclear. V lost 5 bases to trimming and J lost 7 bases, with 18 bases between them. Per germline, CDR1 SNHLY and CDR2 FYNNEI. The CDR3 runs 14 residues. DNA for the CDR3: TGTGCCAGCAGTCCGATCACTACCGCTGGTGAGCAGTACTTC. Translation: CASSPITTAGEQYF.

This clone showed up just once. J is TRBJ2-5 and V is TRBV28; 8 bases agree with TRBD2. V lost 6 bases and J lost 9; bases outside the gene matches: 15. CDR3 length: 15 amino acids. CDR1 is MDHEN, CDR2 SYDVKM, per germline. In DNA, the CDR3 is TGTGCCAGCAGCGACCCCGGGAGGGTTTTCGAGGCCCAGTACTTC. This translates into CASSDPGRVFEAQYF.

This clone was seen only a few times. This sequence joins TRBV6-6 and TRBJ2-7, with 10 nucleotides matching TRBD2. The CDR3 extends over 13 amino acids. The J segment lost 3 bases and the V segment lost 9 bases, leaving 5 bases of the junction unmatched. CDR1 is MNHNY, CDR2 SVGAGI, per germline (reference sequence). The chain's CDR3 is CASLGLADYEQYF. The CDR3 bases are TGTGCCAGTTTAGGACTAGCGGACTACGAGCAGTACTTC.

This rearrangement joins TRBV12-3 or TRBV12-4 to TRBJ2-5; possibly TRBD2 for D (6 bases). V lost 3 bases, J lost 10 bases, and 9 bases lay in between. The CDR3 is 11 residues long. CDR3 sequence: CASSFRGVQYF. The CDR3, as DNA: TGTGCCAGCAGTTTCCGCGGGGTCCAGTACTTC.

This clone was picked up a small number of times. The CDR3 spells CASKTGLWGYGYTF. Written as DNA, the CDR3 is TGTGCCAGCAAAACAGGGCTCTGGGGGTATGGCTACACCTTC. V gene TRBV6-5 combines with J gene TRBJ1-2, with D possibly being TRBD1 (6 bases). Trimming removed 7 bases at V and 5 bases at J, with 17 bases between. Germline CDR1 reads MNHEY; CDR2 reads SVGAGI. The CDR3 spans 14 residues.

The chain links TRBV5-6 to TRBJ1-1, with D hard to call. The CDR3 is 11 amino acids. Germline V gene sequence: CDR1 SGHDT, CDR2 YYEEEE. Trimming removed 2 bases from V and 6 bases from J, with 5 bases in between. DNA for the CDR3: TGTGCCAGCAGCTTTGACTCTGAAGCTTTCTTT. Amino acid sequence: CASSFDSEAFF.

The CDR3 DNA reads TGTGCCACCAGAGGGAGGGGGGACAGGGTGGATGAGCAGTTCTTC. It encodes CATRGRGDRVDEQFF. The genes are TRBV15 and TRBJ2-1, with 9 bases that match TRBD1. The CDR3 has 15 amino acids. The V gene's germline CDR1 is LNHNV and CDR2 YYDKDF (reference sequence). V gave up 6 bases and J gave up 8 bases; unmatched junction bases: 11.

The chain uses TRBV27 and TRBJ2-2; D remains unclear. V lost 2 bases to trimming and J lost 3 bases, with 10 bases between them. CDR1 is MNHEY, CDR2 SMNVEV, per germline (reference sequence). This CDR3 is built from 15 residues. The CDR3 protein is CASSLRATDTGELFF. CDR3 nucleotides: TGTGCCAGCAGTTTAAGAGCCACGGACACCGGGGAGCTGTTTTTT.

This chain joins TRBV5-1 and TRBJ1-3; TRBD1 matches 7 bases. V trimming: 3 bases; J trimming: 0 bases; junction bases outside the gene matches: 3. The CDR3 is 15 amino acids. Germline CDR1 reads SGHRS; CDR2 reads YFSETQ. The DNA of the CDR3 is TGCGCCAGCAGCTCGGGACAGTACTCTGGAAACACCATATATTTT. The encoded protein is CASSSGQYSGNTIYF. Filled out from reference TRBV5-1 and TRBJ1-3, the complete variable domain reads KAGVTQTPRYLIKTRGQQVTLSCSPISGHRSVSWYQQTPGQGLQFLFEYFSETQRNKGNFPGRFSGRQFSNSRSEMNVSTLELGDSALYLCASSSGQYSGNTIYFGEGSWLTVV.

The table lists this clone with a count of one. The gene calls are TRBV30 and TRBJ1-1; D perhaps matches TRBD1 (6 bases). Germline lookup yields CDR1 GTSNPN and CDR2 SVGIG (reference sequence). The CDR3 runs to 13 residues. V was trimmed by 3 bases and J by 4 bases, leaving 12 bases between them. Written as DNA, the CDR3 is TGTGCCTGGAGGAGAGGACAGATCACTGAAGCTTTCTTT. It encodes CAWRRGQITEAFF.

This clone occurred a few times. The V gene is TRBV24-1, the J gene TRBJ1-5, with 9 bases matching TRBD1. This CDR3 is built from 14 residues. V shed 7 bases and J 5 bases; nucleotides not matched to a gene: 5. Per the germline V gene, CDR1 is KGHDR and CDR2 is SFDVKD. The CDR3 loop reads CATREGQGDQPQHF. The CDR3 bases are TGTGCCACCAGGGAGGGACAGGGTGATCAGCCCCAGCATTTT.

In DNA form, the CDR3 reads TGTGCCAGCAGTAAAACAGGGGTTAGCAATCAGCCCCAGCATTTT. Translating gives CASSKTGVSNQPQHF. The chain is built from TRBV6-2 or TRBV6-3 and TRBJ1-5, with 7 positions matching TRBD1. The CDR3 length is 15 residues. V shed 5 bases, J shed 0 bases, and the junction held 4 bases outside the gene matches. Germline V lookup: CDR1 MNHEY, CDR2 SVGEGT.

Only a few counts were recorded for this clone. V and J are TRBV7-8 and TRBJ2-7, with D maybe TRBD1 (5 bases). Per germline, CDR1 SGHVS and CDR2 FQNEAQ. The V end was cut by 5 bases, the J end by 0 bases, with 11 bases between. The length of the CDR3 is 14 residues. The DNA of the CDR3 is TGTGCCAGCAGCATAACAGGTCTCTCCTACGAGCAGTACTTC. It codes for CASSITGLSYEQYF.

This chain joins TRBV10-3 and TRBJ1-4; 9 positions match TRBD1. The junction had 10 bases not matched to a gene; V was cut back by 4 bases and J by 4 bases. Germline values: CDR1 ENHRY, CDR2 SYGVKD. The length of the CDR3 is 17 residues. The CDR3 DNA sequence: TGTGCCATCAGTGCGTCCACTACGACAGGGGGTAATGAAAAACTGTTTTTT. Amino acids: CAISASTTTGGNEKLFF.

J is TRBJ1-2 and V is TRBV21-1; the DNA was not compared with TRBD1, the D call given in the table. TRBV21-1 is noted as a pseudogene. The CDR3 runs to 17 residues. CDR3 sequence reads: CASSKGEGGRDHYGYTF. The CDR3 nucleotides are TGTGCCAGCAGCAAAGGTGAAGGGGGCCGGGATCACTATGGCTACACCTTC.

Here the CDR3 DNA reads TGTGCCAGCAGCGCGTCGGACACGGGCACTGAAGCTTTCTTT. Translation gives CASSASDTGTEAFF. The V call is TRBV9, the J call TRBJ1-1; weak D call: TRBD1 (5 bases). Trimming left V 3 bases short and J 4 bases short, with 13 bases between. The CDR3 has 14 residues. The germline V gene encodes CDR1 SGDLS and CDR2 YYNGEE. The full variable domain, completed using reference TRBV9 and TRBJ1-1, is DSGVTQTPKHLITATGQRVTLRCSPRSGDLSVYWYQQSLDQGLQFLIQYYNGEERAKGNILERFSAQQFPDLHSELNLSSLELGDSALYFCASSASDTGTEAFFGQGTRLTVV.

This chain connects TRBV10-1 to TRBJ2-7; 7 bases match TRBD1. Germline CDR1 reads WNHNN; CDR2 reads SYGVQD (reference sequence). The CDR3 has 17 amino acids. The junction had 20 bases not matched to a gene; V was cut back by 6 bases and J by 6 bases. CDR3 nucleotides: TGCGCCAGCAGCCTCCAGCGAACAGGGGTCGCCTCCGCCGAGCAGTACTTC. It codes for CASSLQRTGVASAEQYF.